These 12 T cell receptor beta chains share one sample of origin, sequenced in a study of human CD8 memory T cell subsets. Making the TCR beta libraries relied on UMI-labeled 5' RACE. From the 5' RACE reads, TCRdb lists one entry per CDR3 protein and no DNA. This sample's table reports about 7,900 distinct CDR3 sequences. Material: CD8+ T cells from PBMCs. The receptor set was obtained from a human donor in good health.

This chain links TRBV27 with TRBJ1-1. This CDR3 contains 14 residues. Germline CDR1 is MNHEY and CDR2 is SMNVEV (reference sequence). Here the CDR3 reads CASSLSGVPREAFF.

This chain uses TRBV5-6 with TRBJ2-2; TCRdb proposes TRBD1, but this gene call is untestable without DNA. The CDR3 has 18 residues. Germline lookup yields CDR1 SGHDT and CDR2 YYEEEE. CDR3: CASSFSFSAGSPTGELFF.

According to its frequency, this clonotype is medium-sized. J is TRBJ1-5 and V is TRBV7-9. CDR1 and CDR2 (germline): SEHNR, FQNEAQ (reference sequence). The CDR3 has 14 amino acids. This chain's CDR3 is CASSFGWGDQPQHF.

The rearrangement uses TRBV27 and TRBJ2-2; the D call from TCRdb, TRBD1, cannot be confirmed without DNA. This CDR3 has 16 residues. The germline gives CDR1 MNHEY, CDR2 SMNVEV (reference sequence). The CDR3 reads CASMLRQPMNTGELFF.

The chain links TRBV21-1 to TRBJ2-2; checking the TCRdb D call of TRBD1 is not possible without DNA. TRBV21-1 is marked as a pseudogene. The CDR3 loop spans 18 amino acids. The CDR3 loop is CASSKVAGDRSDTGELFF.

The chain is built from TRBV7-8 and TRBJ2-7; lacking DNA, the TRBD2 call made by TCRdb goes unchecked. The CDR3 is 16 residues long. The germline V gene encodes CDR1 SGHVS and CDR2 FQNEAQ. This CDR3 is CASSPAGGRASYEQYF.

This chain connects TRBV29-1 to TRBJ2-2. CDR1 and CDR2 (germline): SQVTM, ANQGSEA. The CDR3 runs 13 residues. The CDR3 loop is CSVEDIDTGELFF.

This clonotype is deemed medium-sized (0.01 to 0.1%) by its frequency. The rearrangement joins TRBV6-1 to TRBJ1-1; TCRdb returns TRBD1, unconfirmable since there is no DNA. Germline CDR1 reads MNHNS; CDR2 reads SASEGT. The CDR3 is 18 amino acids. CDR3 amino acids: CASSERGQGPSLNTEAFF.

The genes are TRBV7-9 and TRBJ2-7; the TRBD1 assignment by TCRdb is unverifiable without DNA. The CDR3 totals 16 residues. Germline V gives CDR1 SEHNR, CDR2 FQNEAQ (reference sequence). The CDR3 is CASSSQAGQNLYEQYF.

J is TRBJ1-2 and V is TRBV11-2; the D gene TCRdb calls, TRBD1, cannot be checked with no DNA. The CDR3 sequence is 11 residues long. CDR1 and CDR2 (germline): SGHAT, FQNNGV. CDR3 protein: CASTGGGGYTF.

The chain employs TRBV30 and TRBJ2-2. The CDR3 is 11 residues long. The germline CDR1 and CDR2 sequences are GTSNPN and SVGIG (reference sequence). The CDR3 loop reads CAWSPAGELFF.

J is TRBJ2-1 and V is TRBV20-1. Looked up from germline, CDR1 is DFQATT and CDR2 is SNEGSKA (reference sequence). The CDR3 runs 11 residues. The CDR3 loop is CSAPDYNEQFF.